Listed here is a single T cell receptor beta chain. Its antigen is currently unknown. Documented treatment: oral pan-JAK inhibitor, 5-10 mg twice daily. T lymphocytes (CD4+ and CD8+) were sorted from PBMCs. The data stem from a study of CD8+ T cells in alopecia areata. Broader study findings: With patients, TCR sharing proved less clear than in mice, a difference possibly related to HLA. Scalp clonality and expanded CD8+ clones among the top 100 fell significantly with tofacitinib.

The authors extracted RNA and reverse transcribed it into cDNA as the sequencing template. The assay was immunoSEQ multiplex PCR, and TCRdb's table has in-frame clones only and misses some. Among about 140,000 clones listed, roughly 82% were seen once. The sample here was CD8+ T cells sorted from blood, taken at week 4, from a patient treated with tofacitinib. This TCR was recovered from a human donor with alopecia areata.

The CDR3 protein is CASSLSLSYEQYF. In DNA form, the CDR3 reads TGTGCCAGCAGCTTGTCCCTATCCTACGAGCAGTACTTC. The chain is built from TRBV5-6 and TRBJ2-7; D is uncertain. The V and J ends lost 1 base and 1 base respectively, with 6 bases between them. The CDR3 extends over 13 amino acids. Germline assignment: CDR1 SGHDT and CDR2 YYEEEE.